One sample yielded the 15 T cell receptor beta chains listed below, sequenced in a study of vaccination and CD4 T cells after COVID-19. Their target antigens are unknown. Treatment here: approximately nine-day PBMC culture with coronavirus spike peptide pools or control peptides (ViraFEST assay). The Oncomine TCR Beta short-read assay sequenced DNA from cultured CD4+ T cells. TCRdb processed the PCR reads anew with MiXCR; each CDR3 protein has one entry. The sample includes approximately 7,000 distinct CDR3 sequences, 74% of them seen just once. The sequenced material came from CD4+ T cells from blood, cultured in vitro. The receptors shown here come from a human donor who had recovered from COVID-19.

The chain has TRBV28 and TRBJ1-5; 8 nucleotides line up with TRBD1. V shed 5 bases and J 7 bases; nucleotides not matched to a gene: 13. Germline assignment: CDR1 MDHEN and CDR2 SYDVKM. The CDR3 runs 16 residues. CDR3 protein: CASSGGGQGAEQPQHF. CDR3 DNA: TGTGCCAGCAGTGGGGGAGGACAGGGAGCGGAGCAGCCCCAGCATTTT.

This chain connects TRBV2 to TRBJ1-5, with 7 bases matching TRBD1. V shed 5 bases and J 7 bases; nucleotides not matched to a gene: 8. Germline-derived CDR1 and CDR2 are SNHLY and FYNNEI. CDR3 size: 14 residues. The DNA of the CDR3 is TGTGCCAGCAGTCTAGACAGGGCAGGACAGCCCCAGCATTTT. Translated: CASSLDRAGQPQHF.

This clonotype was picked up one time. This rearrangement joins TRBV9 to TRBJ1-2; 7 bases line up with TRBD1. In germline, CDR1 is SGDLS, CDR2 YYNGEE. J gave up 4 bases and V 2 bases, and 5 bases lay outside the gene matches. The CDR3 contains 14 residues. The CDR3 sequence: CASSVIGQVYGYTF. For the CDR3, the DNA is TGTGCCAGCAGCGTGATCGGACAGGTCTATGGCTACACCTTC.

The gene calls are TRBV20-1 and TRBJ2-3, with 9 positions matching TRBD2. Germline V CDR1 and CDR2: DFQATT, SNEGSKA (reference sequence). CDR3 size: 16 residues. V gave up 3 bases and J gave up 0 bases; unmatched junction bases: 7. DNA of the CDR3: TGCAGTGCTAGTGGGCTAGCGGGACCCAGCACAGATACGCAGTATTTT. Encoded protein: CSASGLAGPSTDTQYF.

This clonotype came up a few times. The rearrangement uses TRBV11-3 and TRBJ2-7; D unresolved. The CDR3 has 12 residues. Trimming took 5 bases from V and 6 from J, leaving 11 bases between them. Germline V gives CDR1 SGHNT, CDR2 YENEEA. CDR3 residues: CASSPRYGEQYF. The CDR3 DNA sequence: TGTGCCAGCAGCCCACGATACGGCGAGCAGTACTTC.

Points on this clonotype: Germline and junction disagree at one end, which may indicate a read error. V gene TRBV20-1 combines with J gene TRBJ2-7; 12 bases match TRBD2. The CDR3 spans 17 residues. CDR1 DFQATT and CDR2 SNEGSKA come from the germline V gene (reference sequence). CDR3 sequence (DNA): TGCAGTGCTAGTGCGAACCCTACTAGCGGGAGGCCACCACCTCCTAGTTTC. This sequence encodes CSASANPTSGRPPPPSF.

The J gene is TRBJ1-6, the V gene TRBV2, with no clear D. The ends were cut back, 3 bases at V and 7 bases at J, with 13 bases in the middle. CDR3 size: 15 residues. CDR1 is SNHLY and CDR2 is FYNNEI in the germline V gene. The CDR3 is CASSDRRSYNSPLHF. The CDR3 nucleotides are TGTGCCAGCAGTGATCGGAGGAGCTACAATTCACCCCTCCACTTT.

This clonotype was counted a single time. This chain joins TRBV20-1 and TRBJ1-2; 8 bases line up with TRBD1. The germline CDR1 and CDR2 sequences are DFQATT and SNEGSKA (reference sequence). The ends lost 5 bases at V and 5 bases at J; junction bases unmatched: 10. CDR3 length equals 14 residues. The chain's CDR3 is CSASTGDRQYGYTF. DNA of the CDR3: TGCAGTGCTTCCACGGGGGACAGGCAGTATGGCTACACCTTC.

The V call is TRBV12-3 or TRBV12-4, the J call TRBJ2-1, with 7 bases fitting TRBD2. This CDR3 is 17 amino acids long. Trimming took 5 bases from V and 4 from J; bases not matched to a gene: 14. In DNA form, the CDR3 reads TGTGCCAGCAGTCCTCGTCTGGGCGGGGGTTCTTACAATGAGCAGTTCTTC. Translation gives CASSPRLGGGSYNEQFF.

The chain couples TRBV20-1 to TRBJ2-3; tentatively, D is TRBD1 (7 bases). This CDR3 is built from 15 residues. Germline CDR1 reads DFQATT; CDR2 reads SNEGSKA (reference sequence). The ends were cut back, 6 bases at V and 4 bases at J, with 20 bases in the middle. CDR3 residues: CSAPDREAASDTQYF. CDR3 coding DNA: TGCAGTGCGCCCGACAGGGAGGCCGCCTCAGATACGCAGTATTTT.

The genes are TRBV2 and TRBJ2-3, with 10 nucleotides matching TRBD2. Germline CDR1 SNHLY, CDR2 FYNNEI. The CDR3 is 15 amino acids. J lost 5 bases, V lost 8 bases, and 10 bases had no gene match. The CDR3 bases are TGTGCCAGCGCGGCTAGCGGGGGTCGGGGAGATACGCAGTATTTT. The encoded protein is CASAASGGRGDTQYF. The variable domain in full, with the rest retrieved from reference TRBV2 and TRBJ2-3, is EPEVTQTPSHQVTQMGQEVILRCVPISNHLYFYWYRQILGQKVEFLVSFYNNEISEKSEIFDDQFSVERPDGSNFTLKIRSTKLEDSAMYFCASAASGGRGDTQYFGPGTRLTVL.

The V gene is TRBV19, the J gene TRBJ1-2, with no clear D. The V gene lost 5 bases and the J gene lost 4 bases, with 23 bases spanning the gap. The germline gives CDR1 LNHDA, CDR2 SQIVND (reference sequence). The CDR3 is 17 residues long. Here the CDR3 reads CASSVYRDRSQIYGYTF. DNA of the CDR3: TGTGCCAGTAGTGTATACAGAGACCGATCCCAAATCTATGGCTACACCTTC.

This clonotype showed up just a few times. The chain joins TRBV19 to TRBJ1-5; the D is unclear. This CDR3 is built from 13 residues. Germline V gene sequence: CDR1 LNHDA, CDR2 SQIVND (reference sequence). V dropped 7 bases and J dropped 2 bases, with 9 bases sitting between them. The CDR3 is CASISPGNQPQHF. The CDR3 coding sequence is TGTGCCAGTATCTCTCCGGGCAATCAGCCCCAGCATTTT.

V gene TRBV19 combines with J gene TRBJ1-1; D not certain. The CDR3 is 11 amino acids. The V gene lost 6 bases and the J gene lost 1 base, with 3 bases spanning the gap. In germline, CDR1 is LNHDA, CDR2 SQIVND (reference sequence). CDR3 loop: CASRGNTEAFF. CDR3 nucleotide sequence: TGTGCCAGTAGAGGGAACACTGAAGCTTTCTTT.

The genes are TRBV20-1 and TRBJ1-1; D might be TRBD1 (6 bases). Trimming took 3 bases from V and 1 from J, leaving 6 bases between them. This CDR3 region has 12 residues. The germline V gene encodes CDR1 DFQATT and CDR2 SNEGSKA (reference sequence). The CDR3 loop reads CSASRGNTEAFF. CDR3 coding DNA: TGCAGTGCTAGCAGGGGGAACACTGAAGCTTTCTTT.